Below are 19 T cell receptor beta chains sequenced from a single sample in a study of shared clonotypes between healthy human individuals. Some clones are missing from TCRdb's copy, which holds only in-frame ones; the method was immunoSEQ multiplex PCR. In the table there are roughly 2.2 million clones, more than 85% of which are singletons. Input material: naive CD4+ T cells from PBMCs. Subset here: CD45RA+ positively selected. The receptors were sampled from a man aged 18 to 29 in good health. Some clones in this sample may be carry-over from other donors' samples.

The V and J genes are TRBV5-1 and TRBJ2-1; TRBD1 might be the D (5 bases). Germline V gene sequence: CDR1 SGHRS, CDR2 YFSETQ. V lost 1 base, J lost 4 bases, and 15 bases lay in between. This CDR3 contains 16 residues. CDR3: CASSLLGAANYNEQFF. The CDR3 region has the DNA TGCGCCAGCAGCTTGTTAGGGGCGGCGAATTACAATGAGCAGTTCTTC.

In this sample, this clone turned up a few times. V is TRBV20-1 and J is TRBJ2-3; no clear D. Germline loops: CDR1 DFQATT, CDR2 SNEGSKA (reference sequence). V dropped 6 bases and J dropped 5 bases, with 9 bases sitting between them. CDR3 length: 11 residues. This chain's CDR3 is CSAKIGDTQYF. CDR3 coding DNA: TGCAGTGCAAAGATTGGAGATACGCAGTATTTT.

This chain links TRBV9 with TRBJ2-2; no reliable D call. The germline V gene has CDR1 SGDLS and CDR2 YYNGEE. The CDR3 is 12 amino acids. The V and J ends lost 2 bases and 7 bases respectively, with 6 bases between them. The CDR3 spells CASSVFNGELFF. The DNA for the CDR3 is TGTGCCAGCAGCGTGTTTAACGGGGAGCTGTTTTTT.

This chain joins TRBV29-1 and TRBJ2-5, with 10 bases identical to TRBD1. Trimming at V came to 8 bases and at J to 3 bases, leaving 9 bases not matched to a gene. There are 14 residues in the CDR3. CDR1 is SQVTM and CDR2 is ANQGSEA in the germline V gene. CDR3 protein: CSSLETGGEETQYF. CDR3 DNA sequence: TGCAGCTCACTCGAGACAGGGGGCGAAGAGACCCAGTACTTC.

This clone occurred once. The genes are TRBV2 and TRBJ2-7, with 11 bases fitting TRBD2. After removal of 7 bases from V and 0 bases from J, the junction contained 2 bases not matched to a gene. Germline V gene data show CDR1 as SNHLY and CDR2 as FYNNEI. The CDR3 has 14 amino acids. The CDR3 is CASKTSGSSYEQYF. The CDR3 bases are TGTGCCAGCAAAACTAGCGGGAGCTCCTACGAGCAGTACTTC.

The gene calls are TRBV11-2 and TRBJ2-5, with D perhaps matching TRBD2 (6 bases). Between the trimmed V and J ends, which lost 2 bases and 4 bases, there was a span of 20 bases. Germline V gives CDR1 SGHAT, CDR2 FQNNGV. The CDR3 consists of 17 residues. CDR3 in amino acids: CASSLTGEVIAAETQYF. CDR3 coding DNA: TGTGCCAGCAGCTTAACCGGGGAGGTGATAGCGGCAGAGACCCAGTACTTC.

Note on this clone: Within the sample, other DNA sequences also encode this same CDR3. The chain employs TRBV7-3 and TRBJ2-5, with D unresolved. The germline CDR1 and CDR2 sequences are SGHTA and FQGTGA. Trimming stripped 6 bases from V and 2 bases from J, with 10 bases between. The CDR3 runs to 13 residues. In DNA, the CDR3 is TGTGCCAGCAGTAGATCGGATCAAGAGACCCAGTACTTC. This gives the protein CASSRSDQETQYF.

The V call is TRBV27, the J call TRBJ1-5; a possible D gene is TRBD1 (6 bases). The CDR3 is 14 residues long. V dropped 8 bases and J dropped 6 bases, with 17 bases sitting between them. CDR1 and CDR2 from the germline V gene are MNHEY and SMNVEV (reference sequence). DNA for the CDR3: TGTGCCAGCTCCGGAGGGGGTATGGGTCAGCCCCAGCATTTT. It encodes CASSGGGMGQPQHF.

This clone was observed once. This chain joins TRBV27 and TRBJ2-3, with 14 nucleotides matching TRBD2. V was pared by 9 bases and J by 8 bases, with 7 bases of the junction left unmatched. The germline gives CDR1 MNHEY, CDR2 SMNVEV (reference sequence). There are 14 residues in the CDR3. The DNA of the CDR3 is TGTGCCAGTTTGGGACTAGCGGGAGATTTTACGCAGTATTTT. This translates into CASLGLAGDFTQYF.

This clone was detected once. V usage is TRBV2 and J usage is TRBJ2-2; 8 bases are a match to TRBD2. The CDR3 length is 15 residues. Trimming removed 7 bases from V and 7 bases from J; junction bases left unmatched: 11. Germline loops: CDR1 SNHLY, CDR2 FYNNEI. CDR3 residues: CASTRSGSFGGELFF. As DNA, the CDR3 is TGTGCCAGCACGCGGAGCGGGAGCTTCGGCGGGGAGCTGTTTTTT.

The V and J genes are TRBV19 and TRBJ2-2; D might be TRBD1 (5 bases). This CDR3 comprises 15 residues. The V end lost 9 bases, the J end lost 5 bases, and 19 bases lay between the germline ends. CDR1 LNHDA and CDR2 SQIVND come from the germline V gene (reference sequence). The CDR3: CASRSRGRGTGELFF. CDR3 in DNA: TGTGCCAGCAGATCAAGGGGCCGCGGAACCGGGGAGCTGTTTTTT.

This clone was detected once. The chain uses TRBV6-6 and TRBJ1-1; 7 positions agree with TRBD1. The J segment lost 5 bases and the V segment lost 2 bases, leaving 8 bases of the junction unmatched. CDR3 length equals 15 residues. Looked up from germline, CDR1 is MNHNY and CDR2 is SVGAGI (reference sequence). The CDR3 region has the DNA TGTGCCAGCAGTTACCAAGCAGGGGGGGGGACTGAAGCTTTCTTT. Amino acids: CASSYQAGGGTEAFF.

The chain recombines TRBV11-2 with TRBJ1-5; the match to TRBD1 covers 10 bases. V shed 2 bases and J 4 bases; nucleotides not matched to a gene: 8. The CDR3 is 17 amino acids. Germline V gene data show CDR1 as SGHAT and CDR2 as FQNNGV. CDR3 sequence reads: CASSLKLPGQGNQPQHF. CDR3 DNA sequence: TGTGCCAGCAGCTTAAAACTACCGGGACAGGGGAATCAGCCCCAGCATTTT.

The chain has TRBV10-3 and TRBJ2-5; 8 nucleotides agree with TRBD1. Trimming removed 6 bases from V and 3 bases from J; junction bases left unmatched: 6. CDR3 length: 14 amino acids. Germline CDR1 and CDR2: ENHRY and SYGVKD. The CDR3 DNA follows: TGTGCCATCAGACCAGGGGGCGGGGAAGAGACCCAGTACTTC. Translated: CAIRPGGGEETQYF.

The chain links TRBV6-5 to TRBJ2-1, with 7 bases that match TRBD2. The CDR3 length is 15 residues. V lost 6 bases to trimming and J lost 6 bases; unmatched junction nucleotides: 11. From germline, CDR1 is MNHEY and CDR2 SVGAGI. This chain's CDR3 is CASSYQPWGGNEQFF. In DNA, the CDR3 is TGTGCCAGCAGCTACCAGCCCTGGGGGGGCAATGAGCAGTTCTTC.

The chain joins TRBV11-3 to TRBJ2-1, with TRBD1 matching 10 bases. Germline CDR1 is SGHNT and CDR2 is YENEEA. J lost 1 base, V lost 5 bases, and 8 bases had no gene match. The CDR3 totals 17 residues. The CDR3 sequence is CASSTTGGAWSYNEQFF. The CDR3 DNA follows: TGTGCCAGCAGCACGACAGGGGGCGCTTGGTCCTACAATGAGCAGTTCTTC.

The chain couples TRBV5-1 to TRBJ2-7, with TRBD1 matching over 8 bases. The CDR3 has 16 residues. Germline V gene lookup returns CDR1 SGHRS and CDR2 YFSETQ. The ends lost 3 bases at V and 3 bases at J; junction bases unmatched: 11. The CDR3: CASSSDRGMGIYEQYF. The CDR3 region has the DNA TGCGCCAGCAGCTCTGACAGGGGAATGGGGATCTACGAGCAGTACTTC.

For this clone: Other DNA sequences of this sample code for an identical CDR3. The chain has TRBV7-3 and TRBJ2-6; D is uncertain. The germline V gene has CDR1 SGHTA and CDR2 FQGTGA. CDR3 length: 15 amino acids. Trimming took 5 bases from V and 1 from J, leaving 9 bases between them. The CDR3 DNA follows: TGTGCCAGCAGCCCCCAGGTATCTGGGGCCAACGTCCTGACTTTC. This codes for CASSPQVSGANVLTF.

The rearrangement joins TRBV7-9 to TRBJ1-1; a possible D gene is TRBD1 (5 bases). V was pared by 3 bases and J by 5 bases, with 13 bases between. This CDR3 is 14 amino acids long. Germline CDR1 reads SEHNR; CDR2 reads FQNEAQ (reference sequence). The CDR3 reads CASSLRGGSTEAFF. The CDR3 DNA sequence: TGTGCCAGCAGCTTGAGGGGAGGGAGTACTGAAGCTTTCTTT.